The T cell receptor (beta chain) under discussion was sequenced for a study of T cell clones after liver transplantation (dated by TCRdb to the late 2010s). With regard to the full study: ITN030ST, the source of the samples, was a randomized trial that attempted immunosuppression withdrawal within 2 years of liver transplantation. Tolerance meant complete immunosuppression withdrawal for at least one year without liver enzymes rising beyond twice the upper limit of normal. As an antigen-independent comparator for donor-reactive sequences, third party-reactive TCRbeta sequences were also identified from pre-transplant MLRs. No induction therapy was given to the subjects, and standard immunosuppression was administered until randomization at 12-24 months post-transplant. Of the eight recipients, a few were HCV-positive, while the remaining recipients had been transplanted for non-autoimmune, non-viral indications. Donor-reactive T cell clones were identified by TCRbeta sequencing after a pre-transplant mixed lymphocyte reaction and then tracked in post-transplant blood. The studied cohort comprised 8 liver transplant recipients, 3 classified as tolerant and 5 as non-tolerant. Blood samples were collected pre-transplant, pre-randomization before withdrawal, and post-randomization after either complete withdrawal or failed withdrawal. Study-wide conclusions, independent of this receptor: In most of the 8 subjects, circulating donor-reactive CD4 TCRbeta sequences decreased significantly after transplant, regardless of tolerance or HCV status. In a couple of subjects, low numbers of available donor cells limited the measurable donor-reactive repertoire. Because no allograft tissue specimens were available, donor-reactive T cells may have migrated into the graft instead of being deleted. When repertoire turnover was taken into account, detection of donor-reactive sequences was significantly reduced in 7 of 8 subjects for CD4 and in 8 of 8 subjects for CD8. Donor-reactive sequences decreased more than third party-reactive sequences, which suggests partial antigen-specific deletion that was not related to withdrawal success. Because of small, heterogeneous patient numbers and non-standardized post-transplant time points, the conclusions were only preliminary.

High-throughput TCRbeta CDR3 sequencing of frozen genomic DNA was performed by immunoSEQ, with PCR amplification, mapping, bias correction and internal controls included. In the paper's pipeline: Only productive rearrangements were retained, and each unique TCRbeta sequence was defined by its CDR3 nucleotide sequence together with its V and J gene. Donor-reactive sequences required at least 5-fold expansion in CFSE-low cells versus unstimulated pre-transplant cells and at least 0.01% frequency. To ensure at least 90% detection power, minimum frequency thresholds were set for each subject based on that subject's lowest-template unstimulated sample. Jensen-Shannon divergence between the top 1000 TCRbeta sequences after and before transplant was used to measure repertoire turnover. Two-sided Fisher's exact tests were used to test for changes in the detection of donor-reactive sequences. The clones in this table, taken by TCRdb from immuneACCESS, are in-frame only. Not every clone is retained; where verified, under half of the shortfall comes from an unresolved V gene, and the cause of the rest is unknown. From that table come the V and J calls and clone size; the DNA was used to work out D and trimming. The sample table lists roughly 100,000 clones, 84% of them with a count of one. Approximately 3% of the sample is taken by the ten largest.

Unstimulated PBMCs, after thawing, were stained for CD3, CD4 and CD8 and then FACS-sorted into CD3+CD4+ and CD3+CD8+ populations. Randomization to immunosuppression withdrawal applied to every one of the 8 studied subjects. The Qiagen DNeasy Blood and Tissue Kit was used to isolate genomic DNA. V is cut by 4 bases and J by 3 bases, and the space between the germline ends is 15 bases. The CDR3, cysteine through phenylalanine, is 15 amino acids long. This entry keeps only the CDR3 DNA: 45 bases, framed from base 1. The germline V gene (reference sequence) sets CDR1 to MNHEY and CDR2 to SMNVEV. On this clone itself: There is no known antigen for this receptor. No per-base quality is available; no much larger clone lies one base away.

The receptor was isolated from a human patient who received a liver transplant. A transplant means some T cells may be of graft donor rather than patient origin. The source was CD4+ T cells from blood, collected approximately 43 months after liver transplant. The rearranged segments are TRBV27 and TRBJ1-1, and perhaps TRBD1 as D gene, on 5 matching bases. The CDR3 corresponds to CASSSHPRGYTEAFF. The DNA sequence is as follows: TGTGCCAGCAGTTCCCACCCCCGGGGGTACACTGAAGCTTTCTTT.